The rows below give T cell receptor beta chains drawn from one sample of a study of PD-1 blockade in classical Hodgkin lymphoma. The method was immunoSEQ multiplex PCR; TCRdb's version includes in-frame clones alone and lacks a portion of them. The sample lists 9,100 or so clones, 80% to 85% seen once, with about a quarter in the top ten. The input for sequencing was CD8+ T cells from blood, taken before the fourth cycle of nivolumab. The receptor source for this set is a human donor with classical Hodgkin lymphoma. Both conserved end residues are trimmed from each CDR3. The D gene is left open where the match is weak.

CDR3 protein,J gene,D gene,V gene
ASSIWTQLYGYT,TRBJ1-2,.,TRBV19
ASSKTPEGEKLF,TRBJ1-4,.,TRBV7-9
ASSLAGTDTQY,TRBJ2-3,.,TRBV11-3
ASSWTSGAYEQY,.,TRBD2,TRBV2
ASSTDQGAEAF,TRBJ1-1,TRBD1,TRBV28
ASSIQGEYEQY,TRBJ2-7,TRBD1,TRBV19
ASSTDRGIGNTIY,TRBJ1-3,TRBD1,TRBV2
ASSQESGGPTGELF,TRBJ2-2,.,TRBV4-2
ASAHRTNTEAF,TRBJ1-1,.,TRBV18
ASSLKEANQETQY,TRBJ2-5,.,TRBV13
ASSLGGGGTEAF,TRBJ1-1,.,TRBV7-6
ASSIRDYNQPQH,TRBJ1-5,.,TRBV6-1
ASSPVGGNTEAF,TRBJ1-1,.,TRBV7-2
AWSVLGTGDEQY,TRBJ2-7,TRBD1,TRBV30
ASSPGGGGPQH,TRBJ1-5,.,TRBV7-9
ASSFAGPQETQY,TRBJ2-5,.,TRBV7-9
ASSSGTGGEGEAF,TRBJ1-1,TRBD1,TRBV5-1
ASSPTGTEAF,TRBJ1-1,.,TRBV28
ASSLAQGTEQF,TRBJ2-1,.,TRBV7-9
ASSLVTSGSDTQY,TRBJ2-3,TRBD2,TRBV7-9
AAGGLPKGVDTQY,TRBJ2-3,TRBD2,TRBV19
ASSPIMSSSYEQY,TRBJ2-7,.,TRBV5-6
ASSPKTGRSTEAF,TRBJ1-1,.,TRBV7-6
ASSRLGADSGANVLT,TRBJ2-6,.,TRBV27
ASSLWGYEQY,TRBJ2-7,.,TRBV11-2